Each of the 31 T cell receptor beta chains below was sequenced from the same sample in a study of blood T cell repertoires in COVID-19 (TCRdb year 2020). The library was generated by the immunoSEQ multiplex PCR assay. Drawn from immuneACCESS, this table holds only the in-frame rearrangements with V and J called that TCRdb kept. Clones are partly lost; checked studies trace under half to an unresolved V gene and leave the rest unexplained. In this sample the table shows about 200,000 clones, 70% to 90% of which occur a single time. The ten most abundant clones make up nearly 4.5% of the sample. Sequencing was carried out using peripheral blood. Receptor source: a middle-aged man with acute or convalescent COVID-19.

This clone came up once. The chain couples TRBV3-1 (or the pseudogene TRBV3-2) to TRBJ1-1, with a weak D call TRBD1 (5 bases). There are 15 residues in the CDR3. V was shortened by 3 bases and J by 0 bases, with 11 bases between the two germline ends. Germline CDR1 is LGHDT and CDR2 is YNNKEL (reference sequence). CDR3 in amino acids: CASSHSGGVNTEAFF. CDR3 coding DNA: TGTGCCAGCAGCCACAGCGGGGGGGTGAACACTGAAGCTTTCTTT.

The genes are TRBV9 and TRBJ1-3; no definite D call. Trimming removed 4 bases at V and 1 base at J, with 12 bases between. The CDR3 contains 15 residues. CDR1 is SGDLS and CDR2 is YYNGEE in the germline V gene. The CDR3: CASSPRGGSGNTIYF. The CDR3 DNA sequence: TGTGCCAGCAGCCCTCGGGGAGGTTCTGGAAACACCATATATTTT.

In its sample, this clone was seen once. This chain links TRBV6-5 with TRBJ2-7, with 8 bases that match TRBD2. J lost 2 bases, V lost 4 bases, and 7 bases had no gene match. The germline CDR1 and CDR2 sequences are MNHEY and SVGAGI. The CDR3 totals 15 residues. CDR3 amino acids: CASSSRGGQAYEQYF. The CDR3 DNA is TGTGCCAGCAGTTCCCGGGGGGGCCAGGCCTACGAGCAGTACTTC.

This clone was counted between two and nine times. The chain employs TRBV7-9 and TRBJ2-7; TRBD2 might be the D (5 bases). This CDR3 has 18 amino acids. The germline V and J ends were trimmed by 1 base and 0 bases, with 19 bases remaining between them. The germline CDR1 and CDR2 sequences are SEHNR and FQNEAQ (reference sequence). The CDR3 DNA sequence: TGTGCCAGCAGCTTAGGCCGCGGGCAGGCTCTCCCCTCCTACGAGCAGTACTTC. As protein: CASSLGRGQALPSYEQYF.

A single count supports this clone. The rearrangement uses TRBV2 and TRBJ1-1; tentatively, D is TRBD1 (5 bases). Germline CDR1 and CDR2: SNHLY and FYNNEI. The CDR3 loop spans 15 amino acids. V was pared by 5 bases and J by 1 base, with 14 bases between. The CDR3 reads CASSPAPDRNTEAFF. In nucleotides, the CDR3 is TGTGCCAGCAGTCCCGCCCCCGACAGGAACACTGAAGCTTTCTTT.

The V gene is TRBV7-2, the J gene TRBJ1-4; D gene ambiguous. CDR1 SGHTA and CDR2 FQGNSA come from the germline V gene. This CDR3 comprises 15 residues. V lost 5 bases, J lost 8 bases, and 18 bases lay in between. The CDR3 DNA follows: TGTGCCAGCAGCCCTCAGTCGGGTATTAGGGAAAAACTGTTTTTT. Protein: CASSPQSGIREKLFF. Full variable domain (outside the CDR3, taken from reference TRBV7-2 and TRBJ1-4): GAGVSQSPSNKVTEKGKDVELRCDPISGHTALYWYRQSLGQGLEFLIYFQGNSAPDKSGLPSDRFSAERTGGSVSTLTIQRTQQEDSAVYLCASSPQSGIREKLFFGSGTQLSVL.

The CDR3 nucleotides read TGTGCCAGCAGTTACTCGATTGGGGGGGGCTACAATGAGCAGTTCTTC. Translating gives CASSYSIGGGYNEQFF. This chain joins TRBV6-5 and TRBJ2-1; TRBD2 matches at 7 bases. Germline V gene sequence: CDR1 MNHEY, CDR2 SVGAGI. The CDR3 is 16 amino acids. The V segment lost 0 bases and the J segment 3 bases; nucleotides outside the gene matches: 5.

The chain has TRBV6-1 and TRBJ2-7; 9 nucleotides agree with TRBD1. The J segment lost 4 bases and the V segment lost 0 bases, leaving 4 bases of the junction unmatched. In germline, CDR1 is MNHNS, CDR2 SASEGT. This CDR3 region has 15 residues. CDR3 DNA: TGTGCCAGCAGTGAAGCGCAGGGACAGGGTTACGAGCAGTACTTC. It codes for CASSEAQGQGYEQYF.

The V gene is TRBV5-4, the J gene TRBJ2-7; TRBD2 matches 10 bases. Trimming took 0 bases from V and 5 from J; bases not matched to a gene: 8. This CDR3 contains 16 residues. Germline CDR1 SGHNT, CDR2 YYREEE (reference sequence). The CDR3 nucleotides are TGTGCCAGCAGCTTGGTTCTAGCGGGGGCTCGACACGAGCAGTACTTC. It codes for CASSLVLAGARHEQYF.

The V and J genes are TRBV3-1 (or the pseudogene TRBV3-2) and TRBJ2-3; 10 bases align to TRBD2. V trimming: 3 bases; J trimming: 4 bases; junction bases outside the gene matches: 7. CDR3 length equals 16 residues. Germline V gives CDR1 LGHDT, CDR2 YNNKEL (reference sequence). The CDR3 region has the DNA TGTGCCAGCAGCCAGGCAGCGGGGGGGCCCGCAGATACGCAGTATTTT. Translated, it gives CASSQAAGGPADTQYF.

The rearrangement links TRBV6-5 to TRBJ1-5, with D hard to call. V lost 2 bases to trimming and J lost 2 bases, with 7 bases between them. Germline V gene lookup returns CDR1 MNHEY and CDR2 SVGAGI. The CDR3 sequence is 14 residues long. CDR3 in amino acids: CASSYRRGNQPQHF. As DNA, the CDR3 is TGTGCCAGCAGTTACAGGCGGGGCAATCAGCCCCAGCATTTT.

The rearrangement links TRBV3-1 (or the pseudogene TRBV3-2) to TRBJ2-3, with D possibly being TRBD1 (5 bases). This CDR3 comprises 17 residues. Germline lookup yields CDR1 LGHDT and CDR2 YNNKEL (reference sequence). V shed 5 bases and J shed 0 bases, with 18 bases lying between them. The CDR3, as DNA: TGTGCCAGCAGCGCCCTCCTGACAGCTTTTAGCACAGATACGCAGTATTTT. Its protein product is CASSALLTAFSTDTQYF.

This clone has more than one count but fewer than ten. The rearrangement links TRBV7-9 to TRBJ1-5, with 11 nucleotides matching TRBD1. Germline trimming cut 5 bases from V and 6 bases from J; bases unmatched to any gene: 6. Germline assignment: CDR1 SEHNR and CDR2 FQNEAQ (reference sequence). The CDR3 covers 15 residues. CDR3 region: CASSRGTGGSQPQHF. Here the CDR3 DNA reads TGTGCCAGCAGCCGAGGGACAGGGGGATCTCAGCCCCAGCATTTT.

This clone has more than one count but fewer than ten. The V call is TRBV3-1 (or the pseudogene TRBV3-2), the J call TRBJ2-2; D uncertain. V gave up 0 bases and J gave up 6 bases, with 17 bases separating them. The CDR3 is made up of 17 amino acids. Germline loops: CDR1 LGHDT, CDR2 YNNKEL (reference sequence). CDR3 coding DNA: TGTGCCAGCAGCCAAGATCAGGTCACTTTCCCTGCCGGGGAGCTGTTTTTT. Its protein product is CASSQDQVTFPAGELFF.

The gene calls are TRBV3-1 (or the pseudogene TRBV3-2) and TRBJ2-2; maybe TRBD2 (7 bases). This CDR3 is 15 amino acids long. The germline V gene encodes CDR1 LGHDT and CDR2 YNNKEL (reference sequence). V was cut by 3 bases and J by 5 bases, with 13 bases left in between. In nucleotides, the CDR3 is TGTGCCAGCAGCCAGCGGGGGCCGGGAACCGGGGAGCTGTTTTTT. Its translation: CASSQRGPGTGELFF.

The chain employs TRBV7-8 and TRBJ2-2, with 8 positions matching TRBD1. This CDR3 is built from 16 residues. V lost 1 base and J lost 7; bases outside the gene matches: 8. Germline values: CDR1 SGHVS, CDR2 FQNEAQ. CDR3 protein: CASSLGSWTGFGELFF. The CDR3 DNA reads TGTGCCAGCAGCTTAGGATCCTGGACAGGGTTCGGGGAGCTGTTTTTT. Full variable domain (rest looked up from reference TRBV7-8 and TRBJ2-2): GAGVSQSPRYKVAKRGQDVALRCDPISGHVSLFWYQQALGQGPEFLTYFQNEAQLDKSGLPSDRFFAERPEGSVSTLKIQRTQQEDSAVYLCASSLGSWTGFGELFFGEGSRLTVL.

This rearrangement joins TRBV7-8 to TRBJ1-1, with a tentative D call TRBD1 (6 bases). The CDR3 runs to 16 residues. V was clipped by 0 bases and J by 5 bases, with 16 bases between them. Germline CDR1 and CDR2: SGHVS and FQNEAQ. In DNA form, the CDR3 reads TGTGCCAGCAGCTTAGCTCCTCGGGGGGCGCGAACTGAAGCTTTCTTT. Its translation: CASSLAPRGARTEAFF.

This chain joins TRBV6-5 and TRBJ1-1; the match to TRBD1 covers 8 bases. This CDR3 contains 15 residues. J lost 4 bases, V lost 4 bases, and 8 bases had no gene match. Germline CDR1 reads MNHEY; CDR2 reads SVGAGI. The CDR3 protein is CASSWLSGGVTEAFF. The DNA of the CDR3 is TGTGCCAGCAGTTGGCTTTCAGGGGGCGTCACTGAAGCTTTCTTT.

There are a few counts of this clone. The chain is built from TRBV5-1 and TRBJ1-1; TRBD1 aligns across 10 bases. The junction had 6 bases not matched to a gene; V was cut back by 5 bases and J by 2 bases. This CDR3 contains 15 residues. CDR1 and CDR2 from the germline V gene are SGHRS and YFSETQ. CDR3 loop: CASRGDRGENTEAFF. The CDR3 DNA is TGCGCCAGCAGGGGGGACAGGGGAGAAAACACTGAAGCTTTCTTT. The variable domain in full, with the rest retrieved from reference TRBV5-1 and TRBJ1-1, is KAGVTQTPRYLIKTRGQQVTLSCSPISGHRSVSWYQQTPGQGLQFLFEYFSETQRNKGNFPGRFSGRQFSNSRSEMNVSTLELGDSALYLCASRGDRGENTEAFFGQGTRLTVV.

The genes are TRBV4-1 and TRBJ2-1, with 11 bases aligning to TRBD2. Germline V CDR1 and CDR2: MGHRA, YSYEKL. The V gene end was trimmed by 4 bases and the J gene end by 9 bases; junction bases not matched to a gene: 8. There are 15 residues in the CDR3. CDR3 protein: CASSPSSGGRGEQFF. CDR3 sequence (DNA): TGCGCCAGCAGCCCCTCTAGCGGGGGGCGTGGTGAGCAGTTCTTC.

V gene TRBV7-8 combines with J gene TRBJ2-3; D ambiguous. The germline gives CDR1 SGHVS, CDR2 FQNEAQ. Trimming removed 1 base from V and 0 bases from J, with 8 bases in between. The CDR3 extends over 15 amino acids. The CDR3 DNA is TGTGCCAGCAGCTTAGGAACAGTTAGCACAGATACGCAGTATTTT. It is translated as CASSLGTVSTDTQYF.

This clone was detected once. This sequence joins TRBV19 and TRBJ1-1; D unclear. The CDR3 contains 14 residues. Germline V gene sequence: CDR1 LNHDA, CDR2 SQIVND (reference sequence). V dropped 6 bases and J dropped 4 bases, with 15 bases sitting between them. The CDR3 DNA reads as TGTGCCAGTAGGATGCTTTGGGCGGGCACTGAAGCTTTCTTT. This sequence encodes CASRMLWAGTEAFF.

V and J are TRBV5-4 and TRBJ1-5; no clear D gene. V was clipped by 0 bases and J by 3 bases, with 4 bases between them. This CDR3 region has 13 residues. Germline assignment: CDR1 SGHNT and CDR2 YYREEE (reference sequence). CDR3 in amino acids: CASSLDYNQPQHF. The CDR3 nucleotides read TGTGCCAGCAGCTTGGACTACAATCAGCCCCAGCATTTT.

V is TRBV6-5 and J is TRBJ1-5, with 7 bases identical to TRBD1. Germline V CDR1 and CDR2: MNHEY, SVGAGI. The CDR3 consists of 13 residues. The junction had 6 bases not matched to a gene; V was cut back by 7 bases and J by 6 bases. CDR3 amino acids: CASKITGAQPQHF. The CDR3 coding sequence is TGTGCCAGCAAAATAACAGGGGCTCAGCCCCAGCATTTT.

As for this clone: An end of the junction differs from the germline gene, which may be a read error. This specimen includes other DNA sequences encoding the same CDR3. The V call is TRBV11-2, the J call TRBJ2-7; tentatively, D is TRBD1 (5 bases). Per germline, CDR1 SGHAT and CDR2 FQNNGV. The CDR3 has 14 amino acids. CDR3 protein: CASSLETASYEQYF. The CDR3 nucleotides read TGTGCCAGCAGTTTAGAGACAGCCTCCTACGAGCAGTACTTC.

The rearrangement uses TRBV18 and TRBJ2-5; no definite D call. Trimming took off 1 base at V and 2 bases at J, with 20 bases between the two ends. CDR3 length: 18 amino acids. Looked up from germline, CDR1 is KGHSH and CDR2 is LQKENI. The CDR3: CASSPLGSAARSQETQYF. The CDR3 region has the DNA TGTGCCAGCTCACCACTTGGGTCGGCGGCCCGATCACAAGAGACCCAGTACTTC.

The CDR3 loop reads CASSLGGFGYGYTF. Written as DNA, the CDR3 is TGTGCCAGCAGCTTGGGCGGGTTTGGCTATGGCTACACCTTC. This chain connects TRBV5-4 to TRBJ1-2; unclear D gene. Deletions cut 0 bases from V and 4 bases from J, with 10 bases between. Germline CDR1 reads SGHNT; CDR2 reads YYREEE (reference sequence). The CDR3 sequence is 14 residues long.

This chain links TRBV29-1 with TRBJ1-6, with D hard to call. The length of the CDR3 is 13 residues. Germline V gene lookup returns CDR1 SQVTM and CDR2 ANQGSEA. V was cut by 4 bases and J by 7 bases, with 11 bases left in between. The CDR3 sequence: CSVARDLNSPLHF. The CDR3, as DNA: TGCAGCGTTGCGAGGGATCTAAATTCACCCCTCCACTTT.

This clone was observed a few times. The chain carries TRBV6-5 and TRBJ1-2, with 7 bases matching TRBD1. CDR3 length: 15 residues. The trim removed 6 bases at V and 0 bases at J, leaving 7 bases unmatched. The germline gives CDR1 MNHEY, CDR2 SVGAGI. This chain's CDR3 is CASSKTGAANYGYTF. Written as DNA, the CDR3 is TGTGCCAGCAGCAAAACAGGGGCGGCTAACTATGGCTACACCTTC.

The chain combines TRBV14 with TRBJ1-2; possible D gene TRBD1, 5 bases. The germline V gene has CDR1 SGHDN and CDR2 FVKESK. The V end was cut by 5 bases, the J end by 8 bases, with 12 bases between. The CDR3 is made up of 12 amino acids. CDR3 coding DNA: TGTGCCAGCAGCGCACAGGCACTCGGCTACACCTTC. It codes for CASSAQALGYTF. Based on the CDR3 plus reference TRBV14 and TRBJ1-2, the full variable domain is EAGVTQFPSHSVIEKGQTVTLRCDPISGHDNLYWYRRVMGKEIKFLLHFVKESKQDESGMPNNRFLAERTGGTYSTLKVQPAELEDSGVYFCASSAQALGYTFGSGTRLTVV.

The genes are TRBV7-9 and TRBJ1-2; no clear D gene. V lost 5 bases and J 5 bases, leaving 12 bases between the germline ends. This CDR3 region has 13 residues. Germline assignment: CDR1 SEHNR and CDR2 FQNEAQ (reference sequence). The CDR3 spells CASSPSGGYGYTF. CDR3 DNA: TGTGCCAGCAGCCCCTCGGGAGGATATGGCTACACCTTC.